Presented here are 13 T cell receptor beta chains from one specimen sequenced in a study of blood T cell repertoires in COVID-19. Data came from immunoSEQ multiplex PCR; TCRdb stores just in-frame clones and leaves some out. Of roughly 120,000 clones in the sample, around 84% were seen once. The source material was peripheral blood. The origin of the receptors is a man aged 40-55 years with acute or convalescent COVID-19.

This chain joins TRBV6-5 and TRBJ2-2; TRBD2 might be the D (6 bases). The CDR3 is 14 residues long. CDR1 and CDR2 (germline): MNHEY, SVGAGI. Trimming removed 10 bases at V and 3 bases at J, with 15 bases between. The CDR3 DNA follows: TGTGCCACTCACCAGCGGGTATACACCGGGGAGCTGTTTTTT. Protein: CATHQRVYTGELFF.

The V gene is TRBV12-3 or TRBV12-4, the J gene TRBJ1-2; TRBD1 might be the D (6 bases). This CDR3 contains 13 residues. V lost 3 bases and J lost 4, with 9 bases in between. CDR3 coding DNA: TGTGCCAGCAGTTTCGGCAGGGGCTATGGCTACACCTTC. It specifies CASSFGRGYGYTF.

The V gene is TRBV6-5, the J gene TRBJ2-1, with 7 nucleotides matching TRBD2. The V gene's germline CDR1 is MNHEY and CDR2 SVGAGI. With V trimmed by 6 bases and J by 9 bases, 14 bases remained unmatched. The CDR3 loop spans 15 amino acids. CDR3 protein: CASRLAWGGPGEQFF. CDR3 bases: TGTGCCAGCAGATTAGCTTGGGGAGGGCCCGGTGAGCAGTTCTTC.

CDR3 nucleotide sequence: TGTGCCAGCAGCACCCGGACAGGGAAGGGCAATCAGCCCCAGCATTTT. Protein: CASSTRTGKGNQPQHF. V gene TRBV7-2 combines with J gene TRBJ1-5, with TRBD1 identical over 8 bases. The trim removed 5 bases at V and 2 bases at J, leaving 8 bases unmatched. The CDR3 is made up of 16 amino acids. CDR1 SGHTA and CDR2 FQGNSA come from the germline V gene.

V is TRBV5-1 and J is TRBJ2-7; 14 nucleotides match TRBD2. This CDR3 spans 14 amino acids. Trimming took 4 bases from V and 6 from J; bases not matched to a gene: 3. Looked up from germline, CDR1 is SGHRS and CDR2 is YFSETQ. The CDR3 region has the DNA TGCGCCAGCAGCATGACTAGCGGGGGGGCCGAGCAGTACTTC. This translates into CASSMTSGGAEQYF.

This chain joins TRBV5-4 and TRBJ2-1; 9 bases map to TRBD2. CDR1 and CDR2 (germline): SGHNT, YYREEE (reference sequence). CDR3 length: 17 amino acids. J lost 6 bases, V lost 2 bases, and 12 bases had no gene match. The CDR3 DNA reads TGTGCCAGCAGCTTCGCCCGAGCTAGCGGGGTTGTCAATGAGCAGTTCTTC. Its protein product is CASSFARASGVVNEQFF. Full variable domain (missing parts from reference TRBV5-4 and TRBJ2-1): ETGVTQSPTHLIKTRGQQVTLRCSSQSGHNTVSWYQQALGQGPQFIFQYYREEENGRGNFPPRFSGLQFPNYSSELNVNALELDDSALYLCASSFARASGVVNEQFFGPGTRLTVL.

The chain has TRBV27 and TRBJ2-2; TRBD2 might be the D (6 bases). V was clipped by 6 bases and J by 5 bases, with 16 bases between them. CDR3 length: 15 residues. In germline, CDR1 is MNHEY, CDR2 SMNVEV (reference sequence). CDR3 nucleotide sequence: TGTGCCAGCAGGATGGAGGGCCTTGTTACCGGGGAGCTGTTTTTT. Protein sequence: CASRMEGLVTGELFF.

The chain uses TRBV5-1 and TRBJ2-5; 7 nucleotides match TRBD2. Germline CDR1 and CDR2: SGHRS and YFSETQ. J lost 1 base, V lost 0 bases, and 6 bases had no gene match. CDR3 length: 16 amino acids. CDR3 in amino acids: CASSLALLAGQETQYF. The CDR3 DNA reads as TGCGCCAGCAGCTTGGCCTTGTTAGCGGGCCAAGAGACCCAGTACTTC.

The rearrangement joins TRBV10-3 to TRBJ1-1, with a possible D match to TRBD1 (5 bases). CDR3 length: 14 residues. The germline CDR1 and CDR2 sequences are ENHRY and SYGVKD. Trimming stripped 3 bases from V and 1 base from J, with 9 bases between. In nucleotides, the CDR3 is TGTGCCATCAGTGACAGGACAAAGAACACTGAAGCTTTCTTT. It specifies CAISDRTKNTEAFF.

This clone was detected a few times. The chain recombines TRBV5-1 with TRBJ2-1; TRBD1 is a possible D gene (8 bases). Germline CDR1 reads SGHRS; CDR2 reads YFSETQ. V was cut by 2 bases and J by 9 bases, with 15 bases left in between. This CDR3 contains 14 residues. The CDR3 DNA sequence: TGCGCCAGCAGCTTACTACAGGGGGGGAGTGAGCAGTTCTTC. Protein: CASSLLQGGSEQFF.

The chain carries TRBV7-6 and TRBJ2-1; 9 positions match TRBD1. Per the germline V gene, CDR1 is SGHVS and CDR2 is FNYEAQ. The CDR3 spans 16 residues. Germline trimming cut 2 bases from V and 7 bases from J; bases unmatched to any gene: 9. The DNA of the CDR3 is TGTGCCAGCAGCTTATCGTGGGACAGGGTGGATAATGAGCAGTTCTTC. Amino acid sequence: CASSLSWDRVDNEQFF.

The chain is built from TRBV5-1 and TRBJ2-7; the D gene is possibly TRBD2 (6 bases). Germline loops: CDR1 SGHRS, CDR2 YFSETQ. V dropped 4 bases and J dropped 2 bases, with 13 bases sitting between them. The length of the CDR3 is 14 residues. DNA for the CDR3: TGCGCCAGCAGCCCTGGGGGGAATCCCTACGAGCAGTACTTC. It encodes CASSPGGNPYEQYF. Full variable domain (outside the CDR3, taken from reference TRBV5-1 and TRBJ2-7): KAGVTQTPRYLIKTRGQQVTLSCSPISGHRSVSWYQQTPGQGLQFLFEYFSETQRNKGNFPGRFSGRQFSNSRSEMNVSTLELGDSALYLCASSPGGNPYEQYFGPGTRLTVT.

The genes are TRBV5-1 and TRBJ2-6, with 9 bases that match TRBD1. CDR3 length: 17 residues. Germline loops: CDR1 SGHRS, CDR2 YFSETQ. V lost 0 bases, J lost 0 bases, and 1 base stayed unmatched. DNA of the CDR3: TGCGCCAGCAGCTTGGCGACAGGGGGCTCTGGGGCCAACGTCCTGACTTTC. Translated, it gives CASSLATGGSGANVLTF.